This T cell receptor beta chain emerged from a study of CD8+ T cells in alopecia areata. RNA was extracted and reverse transcribed into cDNA as the sequencing template. Clones were read by immunoSEQ multiplex PCR, and TCRdb kept only the in-frame ones, dropping some. The sample holds under 250,000 clones, approximately 60% seen once. Germline lookup yields CDR1 MGHRA and CDR2 YSYEKL. The CDR3 extends over 14 amino acids. Between the trimmed V and J ends, which lost 3 bases and 10 bases, there was a span of 16 bases. The V and J genes are TRBV4-1 and TRBJ2-1; D perhaps matches TRBD1 (5 bases). The sample comprised CD8+ T cells sorted from blood. This clonotype was obtained from a human donor in good health. Here the CDR3 DNA reads TGCGCCAGCAGCCAGACAGCGACCAATGGGGAGCAGTTCTTC. Amino acids: CASSQTATNGEQFF.